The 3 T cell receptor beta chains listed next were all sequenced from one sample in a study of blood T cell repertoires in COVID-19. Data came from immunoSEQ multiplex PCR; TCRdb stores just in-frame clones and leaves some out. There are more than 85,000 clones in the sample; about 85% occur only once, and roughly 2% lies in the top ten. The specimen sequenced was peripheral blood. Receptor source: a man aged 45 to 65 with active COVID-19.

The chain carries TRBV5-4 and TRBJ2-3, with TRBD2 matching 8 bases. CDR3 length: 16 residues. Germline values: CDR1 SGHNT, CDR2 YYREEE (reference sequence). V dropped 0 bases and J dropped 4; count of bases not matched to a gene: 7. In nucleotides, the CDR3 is TGTGCCAGCAGCTTGGCTGCTAGCGGGCCTTCAGATACGCAGTATTTT. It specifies CASSLAASGPSDTQYF.

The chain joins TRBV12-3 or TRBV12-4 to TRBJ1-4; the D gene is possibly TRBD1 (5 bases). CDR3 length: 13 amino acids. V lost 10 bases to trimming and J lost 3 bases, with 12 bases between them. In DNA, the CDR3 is TGTGCCACCGCAGGGTGGCCTAATGAAAAACTGTTTTTT. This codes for CATAGWPNEKLFF.

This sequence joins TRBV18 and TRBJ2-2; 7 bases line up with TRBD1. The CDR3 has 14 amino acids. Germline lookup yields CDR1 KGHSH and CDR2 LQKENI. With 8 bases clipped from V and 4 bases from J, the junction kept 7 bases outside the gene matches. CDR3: CASETRTGTGELFF. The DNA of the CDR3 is TGTGCCAGCGAAACGAGGACAGGCACCGGGGAGCTGTTTTTT.